A single sample gave rise to the 24 T cell receptor beta chains below, sequenced in a study of T cell repertoires in cytomegalovirus infection (dated by TCRdb to the late 2010s). TCRdb lists the instrument as Illumina HiSeq 1500. Using fastp trimming at Q25 and MiXCR clonotype assembly, TCRdb reanalyzed the public sequencing data and kept in-frame beta chains. Rows merge per CDR3 protein into single entries with the most common DNA and genes. The sample data list 150,000 to 200,000 distinct CDR3 sequences, and about 20% of these were observed just once. The leading ten clones occupy roughly 2.9% of the sample. What was sequenced was PBMCs. The source is a human donor in good health (CMV status not recorded). Some clones in this sample may be carry-over from other donors' samples.

This clonotype appeared a few times. V is TRBV4-3 and J is TRBJ2-7, with unresolved D. Trimming took off 1 base at V and 2 bases at J, with 12 bases between the two ends. Germline V CDR1 and CDR2: LGHNA, YSLEER. The CDR3 is 15 residues long. This CDR3 reads CASSQVVAFPYEQYF. The CDR3 region has the DNA TGCGCCAGCAGCCAAGTAGTTGCGTTTCCCTACGAGCAGTACTTC.

Written as DNA, the CDR3 is TGCGCCAGCAGTCACGGGGACAGGTTGACGACTGAAGCTTTCTTT. Translated, it gives CASSHGDRLTTEAFF. The V call is TRBV23-1, the J call TRBJ1-1; 8 nucleotides match TRBD1. TRBV23-1 is designated an ORF whose function remains uncertain. This CDR3 has 15 amino acids. The J segment lost 5 bases and the V segment lost 3 bases, leaving 8 bases of the junction unmatched.

This clonotype was observed at least ten times. The V call is TRBV7-2, the J call TRBJ2-1, with D tentatively TRBD1 or TRBD2 (7 bases each). Looked up from germline, CDR1 is SGHTA and CDR2 is FQGNSA. Trimming took 7 bases from V and 0 from J, leaving 19 bases between them. This CDR3 is built from 17 residues. The CDR3 DNA follows: TGTGCCAGCACCCAGGGGGGGACGGGGAGCTCCTACAATGAGCAGTTCTTC. It is translated as CASTQGGTGSSYNEQFF.

The chain combines TRBV7-2 with TRBJ2-2; perhaps TRBD2 as D (6 bases). There are 13 residues in the CDR3. From germline, CDR1 is SGHTA and CDR2 FQGNSA. Trimming cost V 5 bases and J 6 bases, with 10 bases left between them. In DNA form, the CDR3 reads TGTGCCAGCAGCCGGAGGGGCGCCGGGGAGCTGTTTTTT. It encodes CASSRRGAGELFF. Based on the CDR3 plus reference TRBV7-2 and TRBJ2-2, the full variable domain is GAGVSQSPSNKVTEKGKDVELRCDPISGHTALYWYRQSLGQGLEFLIYFQGNSAPDKSGLPSDRFSAERTGGSVSTLTIQRTQQEDSAVYLCASSRRGAGELFFGEGSRLTVL.

The chain joins TRBV7-6 to TRBJ2-2; 8 positions agree with TRBD2. The CDR3 is made up of 15 amino acids. Germline lookup yields CDR1 SGHVS and CDR2 FNYEAQ. Trimming took 11 bases from V and 4 from J; bases not matched to a gene: 12. The CDR3 is CAGGGGPAGTGELFF. The CDR3 coding sequence is TGTGCCGGCGGCGGGGGGCCCGCGGGCACCGGGGAGCTGTTTTTT. Filled out from reference TRBV7-6 and TRBJ2-2, the complete variable domain reads GAGVSQSPRYKVTKRGQDVALRCDPISGHVSLYWYRQALGQGPEFLTYFNYEAQQDKSGLPNDRFSAERPEGSISTLTIQRTEQRDSAMYRCAGGGGPAGTGELFFGEGSRLTVL.

The chain has TRBV6-1 and TRBJ1-1, with a weak D call TRBD1 (5 bases). Trimming cost V 2 bases and J 5 bases, with 9 bases left between them. This CDR3 contains 13 residues. CDR1 MNHNS and CDR2 SASEGT come from the germline V gene. CDR3 in amino acids: CASSELQVTEAFF. The CDR3 region has the DNA TGTGCCAGCAGTGAACTACAGGTGACTGAAGCTTTCTTT.

This clonotype was recorded at least ten times. This chain links TRBV4-1 with TRBJ1-5; no definite D call. Germline CDR1 and CDR2: MGHRA and YSYEKL. The CDR3 spans 15 residues. The germline V and J ends were trimmed by 0 bases and 4 bases, with 10 bases remaining between them. In DNA, the CDR3 is TGCGCCAGCAGCCAAGATAGTGGATTGAATCAGCCCCAGCATTTT. It translates to CASSQDSGLNQPQHF.

In this sample, this clonotype turned up many times. V usage is TRBV7-2 and J usage is TRBJ1-1; D might be TRBD1 (6 bases). The CDR3 totals 14 residues. Trimming cost V 2 bases and J 1 base, with 8 bases left between them. Germline V lookup: CDR1 SGHTA, CDR2 FQGNSA. CDR3 amino acids: CASSLLQGNTEAFF. The CDR3 DNA reads as TGTGCCAGCAGCTTATTACAGGGGAACACTGAAGCTTTCTTT.

The J gene is TRBJ1-5, the V gene TRBV6-1; D is unresolved. The V end lost 3 bases, the J end lost 6 bases, and 9 bases lay between the germline ends. This CDR3 is built from 13 residues. Per germline, CDR1 MNHNS and CDR2 SASEGT. Written as DNA, the CDR3 is TGTGCCAGCAGTGACGGGATAACTCAGCCCCAGCATTTT. Translation: CASSDGITQPQHF.

The rearrangement uses TRBV23-1 and TRBJ2-3; D perhaps matches TRBD2 (5 bases). TRBV23-1 is reported as an ORF; its role is uncertain. CDR3 size: 10 residues. V was trimmed by 11 bases and J by 14 bases, leaving 17 bases between them. In nucleotides, the CDR3 is TGCGCCTCCAACACCGGGAAGTGGTATTTT. Translation gives CASNTGKWYF.

This chain joins TRBV5-5 and TRBJ2-7; perhaps D is TRBD1 or TRBD2 (7 bases each). In germline, CDR1 is SGHKS, CDR2 YYEKEE (reference sequence). The CDR3 sequence is 13 residues long. The ends were cut back, 4 bases at V and 3 bases at J, with 11 bases in the middle. CDR3 loop: CASSGGDSYEQYF. CDR3 coding DNA: TGTGCCAGCAGCGGGGGGGACAGCTACGAGCAGTACTTC.

This clonotype was seen only a few times. The chain joins TRBV5-1 to TRBJ2-7, with 8 positions matching TRBD1. The CDR3 length is 15 residues. Germline CDR1 and CDR2: SGHRS and YFSETQ. After removal of 1 base from V and 2 bases from J, the junction contained 5 bases not matched to a gene. The chain's CDR3 is CASSLWQGAAYEQYF. The DNA for the CDR3 is TGCGCCAGCAGCTTGTGGCAGGGGGCCGCCTACGAGCAGTACTTC.

As DNA, the CDR3 is TGTGCCAGCAGTTTCCCGACTAGCGGGAGCTCCTACAATGAGCAGTTCTTC. Encoded protein: CASSFPTSGSSYNEQFF. This chain joins TRBV28 and TRBJ2-1; 12 bases match TRBD2. J was trimmed by 0 bases and V by 3 bases; bases with no gene match: 3. The CDR3 runs 17 residues. Germline lookup yields CDR1 MDHEN and CDR2 SYDVKM.

The table lists this clonotype with many counts. The chain carries TRBV5-1 and TRBJ2-6; D remains unclear. This CDR3 is built from 16 residues. Trimming shortened V by 1 base and J by 0 bases, and 8 bases separated the two germline ends. Germline V lookup: CDR1 SGHRS, CDR2 YFSETQ. CDR3: CASSLRQSSGANVLTF. The CDR3 DNA follows: TGCGCCAGCAGCTTGCGTCAAAGCTCTGGGGCCAACGTCCTGACTTTC.

The J gene is TRBJ2-4, the V gene TRBV2, with D possibly being TRBD1 (6 bases). The CDR3 is 16 amino acids. Germline V lookup: CDR1 SNHLY, CDR2 FYNNEI. V was trimmed by 5 bases and J by 0 bases, leaving 14 bases between them. The CDR3 DNA reads as TGTGCCAGCAGTTTGAGCCCAGGGGTAGCCAAAAACATTCAGTACTTC. Translating gives CASSLSPGVAKNIQYF.

On this clonotype: A much larger clone lies one base from this, so it may be a read error. The chain has TRBV7-3 and TRBJ2-7, with a tentative D call TRBD1 (6 bases). This CDR3 is built from 15 residues. V was clipped by 2 bases and J by 2 bases, with 13 bases between them. The germline gives CDR1 SGHTA, CDR2 FQGTGA. CDR3 sequence reads: CASSLGSDRTYEQYF. In DNA form, the CDR3 reads TGTGCCAGCAGCTTAGGTTCGGACAGAACCTACGAGCAGTACTTC.

At least ten counts were recorded for this clonotype. V usage is TRBV11-2 and J usage is TRBJ2-5, with TRBD1 as a possible D gene (6 bases). The CDR3 has 15 amino acids. Looked up from germline, CDR1 is SGHAT and CDR2 is FQNNGV. V lost 1 base to trimming and J lost 4 bases, with 13 bases between them. CDR3 sequence: CASSLVGDRTETQYF. In DNA form, the CDR3 reads TGTGCCAGCAGCTTAGTTGGCGACAGGACAGAGACCCAGTACTTC.

The chain links TRBV23-1 to TRBJ2-1, with TRBD2 matching 15 bases. TRBV23-1 is annotated as an ORF whose role is uncertain. Trimming cost V 7 bases and J 4 bases; bases outside gene matches: 5. The CDR3 loop spans 16 amino acids. The CDR3 sequence is CASNRGLAGGYNEQFF. CDR3 nucleotide sequence: TGCGCCAGCAACCGCGGACTAGCGGGAGGGTACAATGAGCAGTTCTTC.

The chain has TRBV5-6 and TRBJ2-5; a weak D match, TRBD1 (6 bases). Trimming left V 1 base short and J 3 bases short, with 13 bases between. The CDR3 covers 15 residues. Looked up from germline, CDR1 is SGHDT and CDR2 is YYEEEE. CDR3 residues: CASSLRGTVKETQYF. CDR3 in DNA: TGTGCCAGCAGCTTGAGGGGGACCGTAAAAGAGACCCAGTACTTC.

The V gene is TRBV7-9, the J gene TRBJ1-1, with D unclear. Germline CDR1 reads SEHNR; CDR2 reads FQNEAQ (reference sequence). The length of the CDR3 is 12 residues. The CDR3 coding sequence is TGTGCTGCCCGGTCCCTGAACACTGAAGCTTTCTTT. Its translation: CAARSLNTEAFF.

The chain uses TRBV25-1 and TRBJ2-5; TRBD2 agrees at 10 bases. The CDR3 is 15 amino acids. The V gene end was trimmed by 5 bases and the J gene end by 1 base; junction bases not matched to a gene: 4. Per the germline V gene, CDR1 is MGHDK and CDR2 is SYGVNS. This chain's CDR3 is CASSLTSGPQETQYF. The DNA of the CDR3 is TGTGCCAGCAGTCTGACTAGCGGGCCCCAAGAGACCCAGTACTTC.

Many counts were recorded for this clonotype. The gene calls are TRBV7-9 and TRBJ2-7; TRBD1 is a possible D gene (6 bases). V lost 5 bases, J lost 0 bases, and 11 bases lay in between. This CDR3 is built from 14 residues. The V gene's germline CDR1 is SEHNR and CDR2 FQNEAQ (reference sequence). The CDR3 DNA is TGTGCCAGCAGCGAGGACAGCTTCTCCTACGAGCAGTACTTC. Protein product: CASSEDSFSYEQYF.

This clonotype was seen at least ten times. The chain combines TRBV15 with TRBJ2-6; D gene uncertain. V was shortened by 1 base and J by 1 base, with 5 bases between the two germline ends. The CDR3 length is 15 residues. Per germline, CDR1 LNHNV and CDR2 YYDKDF (reference sequence). The DNA for the CDR3 is TGTGCCACCAGCAGAGTGGAGTCTGGGGCCAACGTCCTGACTTTC. It specifies CATSRVESGANVLTF. Full variable domain (outside the CDR3, taken from reference TRBV15 and TRBJ2-6): DAMVIQNPRYQVTQFGKPVTLSCSQTLNHNVMYWYQQKSSQAPKLLFHYYDKDFNNEADTPDNFQSRRPNTSFCFLDIRSPGLGDTAMYLCATSRVESGANVLTFGAGSRLTVL.

V and J are TRBV7-9 and TRBJ2-5; D may correspond to TRBD1 or TRBD2 (5 bases each). The CDR3 consists of 14 residues. Germline CDR1 reads SEHNR; CDR2 reads FQNEAQ (reference sequence). Trimming left V 5 bases short and J 3 bases short, with 13 bases between. CDR3 in amino acids: CASSEGTVKETQYF. CDR3 DNA: TGTGCCAGCAGCGAAGGGACCGTCAAAGAGACCCAGTACTTC.